These 11 T cell receptor beta chains originate from one sample sequenced in a study of identical twins. TCRdb independently ran MiXCR on the 5' RACE reads; one entry per CDR3 protein. The sample gives some 200,000 distinct CDR3 sequences, about 7.5% of which show up once; 1.9% is in the top ten. This sample also appeared in a second study, on yellow fever vaccine responses in identical twins.

The specimen sequenced was memory (CD45RO+) T cells sorted from blood. The receptors were gathered from a woman aged 18-29 years in good health.

This clonotype showed up many times. The junction departs from the called germline gene at one end, perhaps through a read error. V gene TRBV29-1 combines with J gene TRBJ2-7, with D possibly being TRBD1 or TRBD2 (6 bases each). CDR3 length: 11 amino acids. CDR1 is SQVTM, CDR2 ANQGSEA, per germline. The CDR3 is CSVEAPGRDNF. As DNA, the CDR3 is TGCAGCGTTGAAGCTCCGGGGCGGGACAACTTC.

This clonotype was seen a handful of times. This chain links TRBV6-5 with TRBJ2-5; maybe TRBD2 (6 bases). The CDR3 consists of 12 residues. Between the trimmed V and J ends, which lost 2 bases and 5 bases, there was a span of 6 bases. Germline V CDR1 and CDR2: MNHEY, SVGAGI. CDR3 in DNA: TGTGCCAGCAGTTACGCGGGGGAGACCCAGTACTTC. Amino acids: CASSYAGETQYF.

The CDR3 loop is CASSDTGRELLAVGNTIYF. In DNA, the CDR3 is TGTGCCAGCAGTGACACAGGGAGAGAACTCCTAGCGGTGGGAAACACCATATATTTT. The rearrangement links TRBV12-3 or TRBV12-4 to TRBJ1-3; a weak D match, TRBD1 (6 bases). CDR3 length equals 19 residues. Trimming cost V 5 bases and J 4 bases, with 27 bases left between them.

This chain uses TRBV20-1 with TRBJ2-7; 8 nucleotides agree with TRBD1. Trimming cost V 6 bases and J 0 bases; bases outside gene matches: 7. The CDR3 runs to 14 residues. CDR1 and CDR2 (germline): DFQATT, SNEGSKA (reference sequence). CDR3 protein: CSANPGTGSYEQYF. DNA for the CDR3: TGCAGTGCAAATCCCGGGACAGGCTCCTACGAGCAGTACTTC.

This clonotype was found many times. The J gene is TRBJ2-5, the V gene TRBV10-3, with TRBD1 as a possible D gene (5 bases). The CDR3 spans 14 residues. Trimming removed 9 bases at V and 1 base at J, with 15 bases between. Germline loops: CDR1 ENHRY, CDR2 SYGVKD. The CDR3 sequence: CAIGVDSLQETQYF. The CDR3 DNA follows: TGTGCCATTGGGGTCGACAGTCTCCAAGAGACCCAGTACTTC.

This clonotype has just a few counts. The CDR3 protein is CASSDSRHRQANEKLFF. CDR3 in DNA: TGTGCCAGCAGTGACTCTAGACACCGGCAGGCTAATGAAAAACTGTTTTTT. J is TRBJ1-4 and V is TRBV6-4; D ambiguous. This CDR3 is built from 17 residues. CDR1 MRHNA and CDR2 SNTAGT come from the germline V gene. Trimming took off 0 bases at V and 3 bases at J, with 14 bases between the two ends.

There are many counts of this clonotype. This chain uses TRBV5-1 with TRBJ2-7; maybe TRBD1 (6 bases). Germline assignment: CDR1 SGHRS and CDR2 YFSETQ. Trimming took off 4 bases at V and 3 bases at J, with 11 bases between the two ends. CDR3 size: 13 residues. For the CDR3, the DNA is TGCGCCAGCAGCCTTTCACAGGGCTACGAGCAGTACTTC. Protein: CASSLSQGYEQYF.

The chain carries TRBV9 and TRBJ2-7; 7 bases agree with TRBD1. In germline, CDR1 is SGDLS, CDR2 YYNGEE. This CDR3 has 14 residues. V shed 0 bases, J shed 6 bases, and the junction held 6 bases outside the gene matches. Written as DNA, the CDR3 is TGTGCCAGCAGCGTAGAGCTAGGGGGCGGCGAGCAGTACTTC. This gives the protein CASSVELGGGEQYF. Supplemented by reference TRBV9 and TRBJ2-7, the full variable domain reads DSGVTQTPKHLITATGQRVTLRCSPRSGDLSVYWYQQSLDQGLQFLIQYYNGEERAKGNILERFSAQQFPDLHSELNLSSLELGDSALYFCASSVELGGGEQYFGPGTRLTVT.

This clonotype showed up just a few times. This chain joins TRBV20-1 and TRBJ2-3, with 15 bases fitting TRBD2. The V and J ends lost 3 bases and 1 base, in that order; junction bases with no gene match: 5. Germline V lookup: CDR1 DFQATT, CDR2 SNEGSKA (reference sequence). The CDR3 is 17 residues long. This CDR3 reads CSASGTSGGRGTDTQYF. The CDR3 DNA is TGCAGTGCTAGCGGGACTAGCGGGGGGCGGGGCACAGATACGCAGTATTTT.

Concerning this clonotype: A much larger clone differs by one base, so this may be a read error. This sequence joins TRBV15 and TRBJ2-2; no reliable D call. Germline-derived CDR1 and CDR2 are LNHNV and YYDKDF (reference sequence). This CDR3 is 14 amino acids long. DNA for the CDR3: TGTGCCATCAGCAGAGCGCTATTGGCCGGGGAGCTGTTTTTT. Protein: CAISRALLAGELFF.

The V and J genes are TRBV9 and TRBJ2-3, with D possibly being TRBD2 (6 bases). V was trimmed by 0 bases and J by 2 bases, leaving 10 bases between them. CDR1 is SGDLS, CDR2 YYNGEE, per germline. The CDR3 has 15 amino acids. CDR3 in amino acids: CASSVAIAATDTQYF. The DNA for the CDR3 is TGTGCCAGCAGCGTAGCCATAGCGGCCACAGATACGCAGTATTTT.